This T cell receptor beta chain was profiled in a study of cytomegalovirus exposure and HLA in healthy donors. Study-wide results and limits: The study listed approximately 160 cytomegalovirus-associated TCR beta chains. As confirmed in vitro, a few CMV-associated chains were specific for CMV antigens.

Comment on this clone: Its antigen is not identified.

This table comes from immunoSEQ multiplex PCR, and its TCRdb copy is limited to in-frame clones, with some not included. Among about 330,000 clones, around 86% were seen once, and the ten largest hold approximately 0.84%. CDR3 length: 16 amino acids. The V and J ends lost 3 bases and 0 bases, in that order; junction bases with no gene match: 1. The germline V gene has CDR1 LNHDA and CDR2 SQIVND (reference sequence). This chain connects TRBV19 to TRBJ2-6; TRBD1 matches at 8 bases. The clonotype comes from a woman aged 18-29 years in good health and CMV-seronegative. The sequenced material came from PBMCs. The CDR3 nucleotides read TGTGCCAGTAGTATCACAGGGGGCTCTGGGGCCAACGTCCTGACTTTC. Amino acid sequence: CASSITGGSGANVLTF.